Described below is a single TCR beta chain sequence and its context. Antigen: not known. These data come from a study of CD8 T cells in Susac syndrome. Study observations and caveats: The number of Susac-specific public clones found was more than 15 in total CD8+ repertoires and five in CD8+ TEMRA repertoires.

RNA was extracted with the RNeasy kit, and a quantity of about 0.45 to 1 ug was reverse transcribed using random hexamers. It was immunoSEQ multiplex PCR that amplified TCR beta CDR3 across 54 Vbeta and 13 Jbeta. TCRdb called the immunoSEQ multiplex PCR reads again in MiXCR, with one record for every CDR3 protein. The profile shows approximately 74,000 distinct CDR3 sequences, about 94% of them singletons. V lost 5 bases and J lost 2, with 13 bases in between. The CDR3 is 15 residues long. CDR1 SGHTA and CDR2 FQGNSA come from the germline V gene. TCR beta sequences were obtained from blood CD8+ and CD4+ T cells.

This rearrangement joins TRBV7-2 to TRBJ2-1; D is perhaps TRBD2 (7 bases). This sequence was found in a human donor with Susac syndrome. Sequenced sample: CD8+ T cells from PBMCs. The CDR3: CASSPPGGAYNEQFF. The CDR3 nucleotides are TGTGCCAGCAGCCCCCCGGGGGGCGCCTACAATGAGCAGTTCTTC.